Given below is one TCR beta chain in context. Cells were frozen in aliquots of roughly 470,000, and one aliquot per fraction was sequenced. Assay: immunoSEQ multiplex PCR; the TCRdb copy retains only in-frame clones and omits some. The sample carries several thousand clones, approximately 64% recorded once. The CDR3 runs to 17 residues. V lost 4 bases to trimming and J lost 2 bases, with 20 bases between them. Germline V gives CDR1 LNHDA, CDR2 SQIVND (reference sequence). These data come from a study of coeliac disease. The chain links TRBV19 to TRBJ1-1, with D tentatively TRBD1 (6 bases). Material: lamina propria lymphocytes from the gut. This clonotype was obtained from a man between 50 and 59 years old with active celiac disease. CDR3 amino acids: CASSTDREKEKNTEAFF. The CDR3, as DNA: TGTGCCAGTAGTACGGACAGAGAAAAGGAAAAAAACACTGAAGCTTTCTTT.